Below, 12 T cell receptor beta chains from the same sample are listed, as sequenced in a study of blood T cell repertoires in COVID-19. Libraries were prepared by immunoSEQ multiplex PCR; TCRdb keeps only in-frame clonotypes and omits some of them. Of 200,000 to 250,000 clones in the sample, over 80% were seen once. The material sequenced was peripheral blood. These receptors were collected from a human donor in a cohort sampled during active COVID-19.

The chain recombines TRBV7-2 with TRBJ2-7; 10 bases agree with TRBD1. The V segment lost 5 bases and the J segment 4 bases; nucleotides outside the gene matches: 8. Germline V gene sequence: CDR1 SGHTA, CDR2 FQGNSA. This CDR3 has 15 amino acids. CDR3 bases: TGTGCCAGCAGCCAGCAGGGACAGGGGAGGTACGAGCAGTACTTC. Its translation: CASSQQGQGRYEQYF.

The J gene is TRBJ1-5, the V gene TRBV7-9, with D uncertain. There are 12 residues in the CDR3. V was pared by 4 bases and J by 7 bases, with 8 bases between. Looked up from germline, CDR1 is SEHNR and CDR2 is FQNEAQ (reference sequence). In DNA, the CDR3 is TGTGCCAGCAGCTGGGCCGACCAGCCCCAGCATTTT. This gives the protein CASSWADQPQHF.

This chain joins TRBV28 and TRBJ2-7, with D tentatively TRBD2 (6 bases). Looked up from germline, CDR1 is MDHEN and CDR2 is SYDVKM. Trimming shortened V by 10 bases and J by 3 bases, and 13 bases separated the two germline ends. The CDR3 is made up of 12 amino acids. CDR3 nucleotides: TGTGCCACCGCGACTAGGCGCTACGAGCAGTACTTC. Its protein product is CATATRRYEQYF.

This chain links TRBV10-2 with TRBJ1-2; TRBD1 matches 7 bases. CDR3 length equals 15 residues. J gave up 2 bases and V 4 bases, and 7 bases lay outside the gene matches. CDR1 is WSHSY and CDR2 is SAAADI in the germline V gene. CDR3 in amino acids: CASSGKGGENYGYTF. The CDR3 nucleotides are TGCGCCAGCAGTGGTAAAGGGGGCGAAAACTATGGCTACACCTTC.

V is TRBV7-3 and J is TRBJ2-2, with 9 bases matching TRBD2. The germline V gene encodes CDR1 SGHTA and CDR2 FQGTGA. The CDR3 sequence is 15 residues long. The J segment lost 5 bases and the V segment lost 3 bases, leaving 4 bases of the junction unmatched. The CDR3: CASSFFTSGTGELFF. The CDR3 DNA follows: TGTGCCAGCAGCTTTTTTACTAGCGGGACCGGGGAGCTGTTTTTT.

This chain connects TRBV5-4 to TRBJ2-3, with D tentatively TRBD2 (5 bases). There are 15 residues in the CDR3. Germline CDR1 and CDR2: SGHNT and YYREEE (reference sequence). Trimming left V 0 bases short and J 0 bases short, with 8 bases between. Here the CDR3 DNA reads TGTGCCAGCAGCTTGGCGGGGTCTAGCACAGATACGCAGTATTTT. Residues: CASSLAGSSTDTQYF.

The CDR3 bases are TGTGCCAGCTCACTAACGGGACTTCTAGAGACCCAGTACTTC. Amino acid sequence: CASSLTGLLETQYF. The chain carries TRBV18 and TRBJ2-5, with D possibly TRBD2 on 6 matching bases. The germline V gene encodes CDR1 KGHSH and CDR2 LQKENI. V was trimmed by 4 bases and J by 4 bases, leaving 13 bases between them. The CDR3 covers 14 residues.

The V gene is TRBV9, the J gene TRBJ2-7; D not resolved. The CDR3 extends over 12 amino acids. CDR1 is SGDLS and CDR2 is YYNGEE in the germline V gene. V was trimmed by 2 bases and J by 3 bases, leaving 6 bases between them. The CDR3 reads CASSVSGYEQYF. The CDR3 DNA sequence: TGTGCCAGCAGCGTGTCGGGCTACGAGCAGTACTTC.

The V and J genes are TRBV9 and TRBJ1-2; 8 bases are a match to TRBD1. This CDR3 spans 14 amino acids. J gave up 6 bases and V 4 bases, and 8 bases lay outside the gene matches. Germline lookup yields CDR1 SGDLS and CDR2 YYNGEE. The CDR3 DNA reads TGTGCCAGCAGCTATATACAGGGGGGTGATGGCTACACCTTC. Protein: CASSYIQGGDGYTF.

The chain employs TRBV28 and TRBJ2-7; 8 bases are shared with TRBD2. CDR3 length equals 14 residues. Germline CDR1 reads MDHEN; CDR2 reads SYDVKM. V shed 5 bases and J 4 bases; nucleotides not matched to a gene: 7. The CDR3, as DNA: TGTGCCAGCAGTCGAAGCGGGAGAAGGTACGAGCAGTACTTC. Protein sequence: CASSRSGRRYEQYF.

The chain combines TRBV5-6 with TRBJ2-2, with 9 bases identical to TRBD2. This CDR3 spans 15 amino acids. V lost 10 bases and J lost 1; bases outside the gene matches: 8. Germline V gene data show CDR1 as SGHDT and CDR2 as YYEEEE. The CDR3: CASLAGGLNTGELFF. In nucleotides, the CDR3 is TGTGCCTCGCTTGCGGGAGGGTTGAACACCGGGGAGCTGTTTTTT. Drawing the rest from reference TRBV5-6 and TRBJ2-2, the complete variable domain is DAGVTQSPTHLIKTRGQQVTLRCSPKSGHDTVSWYQQALGQGPQFIFQYYEEEERQRGNFPDRFSGHQFPNYSSELNVNALLLGDSALYLCASLAGGLNTGELFFGEGSRLTVL.

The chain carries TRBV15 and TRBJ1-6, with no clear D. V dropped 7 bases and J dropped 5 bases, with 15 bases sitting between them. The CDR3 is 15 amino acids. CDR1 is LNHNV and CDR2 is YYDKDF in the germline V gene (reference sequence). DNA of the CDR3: TGTGCCACCACCCGCTATAACAGAAATAATTCACCCCTCCACTTT. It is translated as CATTRYNRNNSPLHF. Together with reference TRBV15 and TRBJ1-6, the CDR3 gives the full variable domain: DAMVIQNPRYQVTQFGKPVTLSCSQTLNHNVMYWYQQKSSQAPKLLFHYYDKDFNNEADTPDNFQSRRPNTSFCFLDIRSPGLGDTAMYLCATTRYNRNNSPLHFGNGTRLTVT.